This is a list of T cell receptor beta chains from one sample in a study of cytomegalovirus exposure and HLA in healthy donors. The repertoire was sequenced with immunoSEQ multiplex PCR; TCRdb's copy has only in-frame clones and lacks some. The table has roughly 100,000 clones, approximately 69% seen once. Material: PBMCs. The receptors here all came from a man aged 30 to 45 in good health and CMV-seronegative. Both conserved end residues are part of each CDR3. D genes are given only for firm matches. A clone size is listed for some rows: how often the clone was seen (once, few, many), or a class if it is expanded.

J: TRBJ2-5
size: NA
D: TRBD1
length: 15
V: TRBV6-1
DNA: TGTGCCAGCAGTGAAGTCGGGACAGGGGGCAGGGAGCAGTACTTC
CDR3: CASSEVGTGGREQYF

J: TRBJ1-2
size: NA
D: NA
length: 15
V: TRBV4-3
DNA: TGCGCCAGCAGCCCACTAGGGCAGGGGAACTATGGCTACACCTTC
CDR3: CASSPLGQGNYGYTF

J: TRBJ2-4
size: NA
D: TRBD2
length: 19
V: TRBV7-2
DNA: TGTGCCAGCAGCTTAATACAACCGGGACTAGCGGGAGCCAAAAACATTCAGTACTTC
CDR3: CASSLIQPGLAGAKNIQYF

J: TRBJ2-5
size: NA
D: NA
length: 15
V: TRBV5-4
DNA: TGTGCCAGCACCCTAGCGACAGGGGAGGGGAAGACCCAGTACTTC
CDR3: CASTLATGEGKTQYF

J: TRBJ2-1
size: NA
D: TRBD2
length: 17
V: TRBV9
DNA: TGTGCCAGCAGCGCGATAGCGGGAGGACTAATTTACAATGAGCAGTTCTTC
CDR3: CASSAIAGGLIYNEQFF

J: TRBJ1-1
size: NA
D: TRBD1
length: 15
V: TRBV6-1
DNA: TGTGCCAGCTACTCTGGGGACAGGGGGAACACTGAAGCTTTCTTT
CDR3: CASYSGDRGNTEAFF

J: TRBJ2-6
size: few
D: NA
length: 15
V: TRBV7-9
DNA: TGTTCCAGCAGCTTCGGACACTCTGGGGCCAACGTCCTGACTTTC
CDR3: CSSSFGHSGANVLTF

J: TRBJ1-2
size: NA
D: NA
length: 15
V: TRBV5-1
DNA: TGCGCCAGCAGCCGTGACTCAAACTCTAACTATGGCTACACCTTC
CDR3: CASSRDSNSNYGYTF

J: TRBJ1-2
size: NA
D: NA
length: 14
V: TRBV2
DNA: TGTGCCAGCAGTGAAGGGGAGGGACTCTATGGCTACACCTTC
CDR3: CASSEGEGLYGYTF

J: TRBJ2-1
size: NA
D: TRBD2
length: 14
V: TRBV7-6
DNA: TGTGCCAGCAGCGGGGGGGGCTCCTACAATGAGCAGTTCTTC
CDR3: CASSGGGSYNEQFF

J: TRBJ1-5
size: NA
D: TRBD1
length: 15
V: TRBV4-1
DNA: TGCGCCAGCAGCCGAGGGACAGGGCAGGATCAGCCCCAGCATTTT
CDR3: CASSRGTGQDQPQHF

J: TRBJ1-5
size: NA
D: TRBD1
length: 14
V: TRBV15
DNA: TGTGCCACCAGCCACCGACAGGGGAATCAGCCCCAGCATTTT
CDR3: CATSHRQGNQPQHF

J: TRBJ2-1
size: NA
D: NA
length: 12
V: TRBV18
DNA: TGTGCCAGCTCACCGCTAGACAATGAGCAGTTCTTC
CDR3: CASSPLDNEQFF

J: TRBJ2-7
size: NA
D: TRBD2
length: 14
V: TRBV7-2
DNA: TGTGCCAGCAGCTTAGAGGCGGGAGAGGGCGAGCAGTACTTC
CDR3: CASSLEAGEGEQYF

J: TRBJ2-7
size: NA
D: TRBD1
length: 15
V: TRBV7-2
DNA: TGTGCCAGCAGCTTAGGGACAGGGGCCTCCTACGAGCAGTACTTC
CDR3: CASSLGTGASYEQYF

J: TRBJ1-3
size: NA
D: TRBD1
length: 14
V: TRBV29-1
DNA: TGCAGCGTTGAAGCCGGGACAGGGGGAAACACCATATATTTT
CDR3: CSVEAGTGGNTIYF

J: TRBJ2-1
size: once
D: TRBD2
length: 15
V: TRBV2
DNA: TGTGCCAGCAACCCCGGGAGGGGGGGCTACAATGAGCAGTTCTTC
CDR3: CASNPGRGGYNEQFF

J: TRBJ2-2
size: NA
D: NA
length: 15
V: TRBV6-6
DNA: TGTGCCAGCAGTTACTCGTCCGAGGGTCCCGGGGAGCTGTTTTTT
CDR3: CASSYSSEGPGELFF

J: TRBJ2-2
size: NA
D: NA
length: 16
V: TRBV21-1
DNA: TGTGCCAGCAGCAATAGGAAGACAGCGAACACCGGGGAGCTGTTTTTT
CDR3: CASSNRKTANTGELFF

J: TRBJ2-1
size: NA
D: TRBD2
length: 16
V: TRBV4-3
DNA: TGCGCCAGCAGCCAAGTCCCTAGCGGGACCTACAATGAGCAGTTCTTC
CDR3: CASSQVPSGTYNEQFF

J: TRBJ2-5
size: NA
D: NA
length: 12
V: TRBV7-6
DNA: TGTGCCAGCAGCTTAATCCGAGGGACCCAGTACTTC
CDR3: CASSLIRGTQYF

J: TRBJ1-1
size: few
D: TRBD1
length: 13
V: TRBV2
DNA: TGTGCCAGCAGGGACAGGGAGAACACTGAAGCTTTCTTT
CDR3: CASRDRENTEAFF

J: TRBJ2-5
size: NA
D: TRBD2
length: 17
V: TRBV7-9
DNA: TGTGCCAGCAGCCTGAGGACTAGCGGGAGGGATGCCGAGACCCAGTACTTC
CDR3: CASSLRTSGRDAETQYF

J: TRBJ2-1
size: few
D: TRBD2
length: 13
V: TRBV4-3
DNA: TGCGCCAGCAGCCAAGTAGCTAGCGGGCCTCAGTTCTTC
CDR3: CASSQVASGPQFF

J: TRBJ2-1
size: NA
D: NA
length: 13
V: TRBV29-1
DNA: TGCAGCGTTCTCGGGGAAGATTACAATGAGCAGTTCTTC
CDR3: CSVLGEDYNEQFF

J: TRBJ2-2
size: NA
D: TRBD2
length: 14
V: TRBV7-3
DNA: TGTGCCAGCAGCCCTCCCGGGGGGACCGGGGAGCTGTTTTTT
CDR3: CASSPPGGTGELFF

J: TRBJ2-1
size: NA
D: NA
length: 14
V: TRBV28
DNA: TGTGCCAGCAGCCCCCGGGACTTTTACAATGAGCAGTTCTTC
CDR3: CASSPRDFYNEQFF

J: TRBJ1-2
size: few
D: NA
length: 12
V: TRBV15
DNA: TGTGCCACCAGCAGGGGGGACACTGGCTACACCTTC
CDR3: CATSRGDTGYTF

J: TRBJ2-2
size: NA
D: TRBD1
length: 16
V: TRBV19
DNA: TGTGCCAGTAGTATTGGGAGCAAGGGGGCTCACGGGGAGCTGTTTTTT
CDR3: CASSIGSKGAHGELFF

J: TRBJ1-2
size: NA
D: TRBD1
length: 14
V: TRBV9
DNA: TGTGCCAGCAGCGTTGGGACAGGGGACTATGGCTACACCTTC
CDR3: CASSVGTGDYGYTF

J: TRBJ1-5
size: NA
D: NA
length: 13
V: TRBV18
DNA: TGTGCCAGCTCACCGAGAAGCAATCAGCCCCAGCATTTT
CDR3: CASSPRSNQPQHF